These 2 T cell receptor beta chains originate from one sample sequenced in a study of CD8 T cells in Susac syndrome. It was with random hexamers that roughly 0.5 to 1 ug RNA was reverse transcribed. TCRdb independently ran MiXCR on the immunoSEQ multiplex PCR reads; one entry per CDR3 protein. The table includes under 200,000 distinct CDR3 sequences, around 94% detected once. Sequencing used CD4+ T cells from PBMCs. The receptors were sampled from a human donor with Susac syndrome.

In regard to this clonotype: The junction and the germline gene differ at one end; a read error may be behind it. The chain employs TRBV25-1 and TRBJ2-7; D call uncertain. The germline CDR1 and CDR2 sequences are MGHDK and SYGVNS. This CDR3 is 15 amino acids long. CDR3 amino acids: CASSDPSASPGSLSF. CDR3 sequence (DNA): TGTGCCAGCAGTGATCCCAGCGCCAGTCCGGGCTCGTTGAGCTTC.

The chain links TRBV4-1 to TRBJ2-7; D is uncertain. This CDR3 contains 14 residues. The V end lost 2 bases, the J end lost 5 bases, and 13 bases lay between the germline ends. Germline V gives CDR1 MGHRA, CDR2 YSYEKL. The CDR3 nucleotides read TGCGCCAGCAGCCAACGGCCGGATTGGGACGAGCAGTACTTC. This translates into CASSQRPDWDEQYF.